These 18 T cell receptor beta chains came from one sample sequenced in a study of T cell responses to AZD1222 COVID-19 vaccine. Here immunoSEQ multiplex PCR was the method, and the copy in TCRdb shows in-frame clones only, minus some. The sample has about 78,000 clones; 87% are singletons. The sample was peripheral blood, taken on day 0 of AZD1222 vaccination. Every receptor here comes from an adult in good health.

The rearrangement joins TRBV27 to TRBJ1-4, with D possibly matching TRBD1 (5 bases). The CDR3 sequence is 14 residues long. V dropped 3 bases and J dropped 3 bases, with 8 bases sitting between them. Germline assignment: CDR1 MNHEY and CDR2 SMNVEV (reference sequence). The DNA for the CDR3 is TGTGCCAGCAGTTTCGGGGGGGCTAATGAAAAACTGTTTTTT. Its translation: CASSFGGANEKLFF.

The chain links TRBV7-9 to TRBJ2-1; D possibly corresponds to TRBD1 (6 bases). The V and J ends lost 1 base and 6 bases respectively, with 10 bases between them. Germline V gene sequence: CDR1 SEHNR, CDR2 FQNEAQ (reference sequence). CDR3 length: 14 amino acids. The DNA of the CDR3 is TGTGCCAGCAGCTTAGGTGCAGGGGTCAATGAGCAGTTCTTC. Translated: CASSLGAGVNEQFF.

This chain uses TRBV2 with TRBJ2-1; D not resolved. The V gene lost 11 bases and the J gene lost 4 bases, with 9 bases spanning the gap. The CDR3 contains 11 residues. From germline, CDR1 is SNHLY and CDR2 FYNNEI. This CDR3 reads CAGHEYNEQFF. CDR3 bases: TGTGCCGGTCACGAATACAATGAGCAGTTCTTC.

This chain uses TRBV19 with TRBJ1-1, with 7 bases aligning to TRBD1. The CDR3 contains 17 residues. V dropped 3 bases and J dropped 0; count of bases not matched to a gene: 10. Germline-derived CDR1 and CDR2 are LNHDA and SQIVND (reference sequence). This CDR3 reads CASSMKAGDSLNTEAFF. DNA of the CDR3: TGTGCCAGTAGTATGAAGGCTGGGGACAGTCTGAACACTGAAGCTTTCTTT.

This clone was observed once. The chain uses TRBV19 and TRBJ1-3, with D maybe TRBD1 (6 bases). CDR1 LNHDA and CDR2 SQIVND come from the germline V gene (reference sequence). The V end was cut by 3 bases, the J end by 5 bases, with 11 bases between. This CDR3 has 14 amino acids. CDR3 sequence reads: CASSMQGFRNTIYF. CDR3 DNA: TGTGCCAGTAGTATGCAGGGGTTCAGAAACACCATATATTTT.

This chain connects TRBV11-2 to TRBJ1-3; D perhaps matches TRBD1 (6 bases). Trimming removed 3 bases from V and 0 bases from J, with 9 bases in between. Germline CDR1 SGHAT, CDR2 FQNNGV. The CDR3 covers 15 residues. The CDR3 loop is CASSLGALSGNTIYF. CDR3 DNA: TGTGCCAGCAGCTTGGGGGCCCTCTCTGGAAACACCATATATTTT.

The chain links TRBV3-1 (or the pseudogene TRBV3-2) to TRBJ1-2, with D perhaps matching TRBD1 (5 bases). The germline gives CDR1 LGHDT, CDR2 YNNKEL (reference sequence). The CDR3 extends over 16 amino acids. The V end lost 3 bases, the J end lost 3 bases, and 17 bases lay between the germline ends. The CDR3 DNA sequence: TGTGCCAGCAGCCACACGATTTCGGGGCCCGACTATGGCTACACCTTC. Protein product: CASSHTISGPDYGYTF.

V gene TRBV4-1 combines with J gene TRBJ1-3, with D tentatively TRBD1 (5 bases). V lost 3 bases to trimming and J lost 0 bases, with 15 bases between them. Germline V gives CDR1 MGHRA, CDR2 YSYEKL. This CDR3 contains 17 residues. In DNA, the CDR3 is TGCGCCAGCAGCCAGTCTGTTCGGGGCTTCTCTGGAAACACCATATATTTT. It codes for CASSQSVRGFSGNTIYF.

This chain connects TRBV9 to TRBJ2-7; 10 bases line up with TRBD1. Germline V gives CDR1 SGDLS, CDR2 YYNGEE. V shed 0 bases, J shed 1 base, and the junction held 13 bases outside the gene matches. There are 19 residues in the CDR3. CDR3 nucleotide sequence: TGTGCCAGCAGCGTAGCTGGCGGGACAGGGGACTCTCTATCCTACGAGCAGTACTTC. Amino acid sequence: CASSVAGGTGDSLSYEQYF.

The CDR3 DNA sequence: TGTGCCAGTATGGAGAGCTCTGGAAACACCATATATTTT. It is translated as CASMESSGNTIYF. This chain joins TRBV19 and TRBJ1-3; D is unclear. V was trimmed by 7 bases and J by 0 bases, leaving 7 bases between them. Looked up from germline, CDR1 is LNHDA and CDR2 is SQIVND (reference sequence). The CDR3 contains 13 residues.

The chain joins TRBV28 to TRBJ2-7; TRBD1 is a possible D gene (6 bases). The CDR3 consists of 15 residues. Trimming stripped 6 bases from V and 2 bases from J, with 17 bases between. Germline V gives CDR1 MDHEN, CDR2 SYDVKM. CDR3 residues: CASRQVQGTAYEQYF. The CDR3 DNA sequence: TGTGCCAGCAGGCAAGTACAGGGCACCGCCTACGAGCAGTACTTC.

This rearrangement joins TRBV2 to TRBJ2-7; D ambiguous. The CDR3 is made up of 10 amino acids. In germline, CDR1 is SNHLY, CDR2 FYNNEI. V dropped 7 bases and J dropped 11 bases, with 12 bases sitting between them. The CDR3 region is CASKSLGKYF. In nucleotides, the CDR3 is TGTGCCAGCAAGTCCCTCGGCAAGTACTTC.

This clone was counted between two and nine times. The gene calls are TRBV7-2 and TRBJ1-5; D is unclear. The CDR3 runs to 13 residues. Deletions cut 1 base from V and 5 bases from J, with 6 bases between. CDR1 SGHTA and CDR2 FQGNSA come from the germline V gene. The CDR3 region has the DNA TGTGCCAGCAGCTTAGAGTACCATCAGCCCCAGCATTTT. Its translation is CASSLEYHQPQHF.

V is TRBV28 and J is TRBJ1-4, with no clear D. CDR1 and CDR2 (germline): MDHEN, SYDVKM. The CDR3 runs 13 residues. The V end lost 3 bases, the J end lost 8 bases, and 10 bases lay between the germline ends. CDR3 in DNA: TGTGCCAGCAGTTTGATCCGGGCCGAAAAACTGTTTTTT. Amino acids: CASSLIRAEKLFF. Looking up the rest from reference TRBV28 and TRBJ1-4 gives the full variable domain: DVKVTQSSRYLVKRTGEKVFLECVQDMDHENMFWYRQDPGLGLRLIYFSYDVKMKEKGDIPEGYSVSREKKERFSLILESASTNQTSMYLCASSLIRAEKLFFGSGTQLSVL.

This chain connects TRBV7-9 to TRBJ1-2; D not certain. Trimming shortened V by 2 bases and J by 0 bases, and 7 bases separated the two germline ends. The germline V gene has CDR1 SEHNR and CDR2 FQNEAQ (reference sequence). The CDR3 sequence is 14 residues long. CDR3 nucleotides: TGTGCCAGCAGCTTAAAGGGCTCTAACTATGGCTACACCTTC. It specifies CASSLKGSNYGYTF.

The rearrangement uses TRBV5-1 and TRBJ2-2; possible D gene TRBD1, 5 bases. Trimming shortened V by 2 bases and J by 7 bases, and 12 bases separated the two germline ends. The CDR3 loop spans 14 amino acids. Looked up from germline, CDR1 is SGHRS and CDR2 is YFSETQ. CDR3 sequence: CASSLMDNDGELFF. The CDR3 DNA follows: TGCGCCAGCAGCTTAATGGACAATGACGGGGAGCTGTTTTTT.

The chain carries TRBV12-3 or TRBV12-4 and TRBJ2-7; D is unresolved. V gave up 7 bases and J gave up 4 bases, with 8 bases separating them. CDR3 length: 11 amino acids. The CDR3 sequence is CASTDLYEQYF. In DNA, the CDR3 is TGTGCCAGCACTGATTTATACGAGCAGTACTTC.

The chain employs TRBV27 and TRBJ2-1; 10 nucleotides agree with TRBD2. Germline V gene data show CDR1 as MNHEY and CDR2 as SMNVEV (reference sequence). Germline trimming cut 7 bases from V and 7 bases from J; bases unmatched to any gene: 10. The CDR3 contains 15 residues. The CDR3 spells CASTQGLAGVNEQFF. CDR3 DNA: TGTGCCAGCACCCAGGGGCTAGCGGGAGTGAATGAGCAGTTCTTC.